What follows are 29 T cell receptor beta chains derived from one specimen sequenced in a study of T-cell memory formation after mild COVID-19. In TCRdb, the 5' RACE reads were re-called with MiXCR into one record per CDR3 protein. The sample records over 300,000 distinct CDR3 sequences, 20% to 25% being singletons. Sequences were obtained from PBMCs or a T cell subset sorted from them (not recorded which). The source is a man younger than 35 who had mild COVID-19 (a few samples of this study predate the infection). Cell type and time point are not known.

The chain couples TRBV4-3 to TRBJ2-1; 11 nucleotides match TRBD2. Germline loops: CDR1 LGHNA, CDR2 YSLEER. The CDR3 covers 15 residues. J was trimmed by 5 bases and V by 4 bases; bases with no gene match: 4. The CDR3 coding sequence is TGCGCCAGCAGCCGGACTAGCGGGCTTAACAATGAGCAGTTCTTC. Translating gives CASSRTSGLNNEQFF.

This rearrangement joins TRBV20-1 to TRBJ2-2, with D possibly being TRBD2 (5 bases). The germline gives CDR1 DFQATT, CDR2 SNEGSKA (reference sequence). V lost 5 bases to trimming and J lost 1 base, with 8 bases between them. This CDR3 has 13 amino acids. The CDR3 here is CSAPEGNTGELFF. The CDR3 nucleotides read TGCAGTGCTCCCGAGGGGAACACCGGGGAGCTGTTTTTT.

The chain couples TRBV11-2 to TRBJ2-7, with TRBD2 matching 9 bases. The CDR3 is 16 amino acids. V was pared by 5 bases and J by 4 bases, with 12 bases of the junction left unmatched. Germline lookup yields CDR1 SGHAT and CDR2 FQNNGV. The CDR3 sequence is CASSEAGTSFKYEQYF. The CDR3 DNA follows: TGTGCCAGCAGCGAGGCCGGGACTAGCTTCAAGTACGAGCAGTACTTC.

This clonotype was seen a few times. This chain uses TRBV14 with TRBJ1-3; D remains ambiguous. V was cut by 4 bases and J by 2 bases, with 9 bases left in between. The CDR3 covers 14 residues. CDR1 SGHDN and CDR2 FVKESK come from the germline V gene. CDR3 nucleotides: TGTGCCAGCAGCCCCTCTGACCCTGGAAACACCATATATTTT. This encodes CASSPSDPGNTIYF.

V gene TRBV7-9 combines with J gene TRBJ1-3; TRBD1 might be the D (6 bases). The V end was cut by 6 bases, the J end by 0 bases, with 21 bases between. CDR3 length: 18 residues. The V gene's germline CDR1 is SEHNR and CDR2 FQNEAQ (reference sequence). This chain's CDR3 is CASSFPSAGQNSGNTIYF. CDR3 nucleotide sequence: TGTGCCAGCAGTTTTCCTTCTGCAGGACAGAACTCTGGAAACACCATATATTTT.

This clonotype has more than one count but fewer than ten. V and J are TRBV18 and TRBJ2-1, with a weak D call TRBD1 (5 bases). Per the germline V gene, CDR1 is KGHSH and CDR2 is LQKENI. V was cut by 2 bases and J by 7 bases, with 12 bases left in between. This CDR3 comprises 14 residues. CDR3 nucleotide sequence: TGTGCCAGCTCACCAGAGTCAGGGCGGAATGAGCAGTTCTTC. Translated: CASSPESGRNEQFF.

This rearrangement joins TRBV7-9 to TRBJ2-2; D is unclear. This CDR3 has 12 amino acids. CDR1 is SEHNR, CDR2 FQNEAQ, per germline (reference sequence). Trimming took off 4 bases at V and 6 bases at J, with 6 bases between the two ends. CDR3 sequence: CASSSDPGELFF. The DNA for the CDR3 is TGTGCCAGCAGCTCGGACCCCGGGGAGCTGTTTTTT.

The chain recombines TRBV28 with TRBJ2-4; D not certain. CDR3 length equals 14 residues. The germline V gene encodes CDR1 MDHEN and CDR2 SYDVKM. Between the trimmed V and J ends, which lost 8 bases and 0 bases, there was a span of 11 bases. The DNA of the CDR3 is TGTGCCAGCTCGATCCGATTAGCCAAAAACATTCAGTACTTC. Translating gives CASSIRLAKNIQYF.

This clonotype was detected only a few times. The genes are TRBV9 and TRBJ1-2, with D possibly being TRBD1 (5 bases). The CDR3 has 16 amino acids. The V end lost 2 bases, the J end lost 2 bases, and 16 bases lay between the germline ends. Germline lookup yields CDR1 SGDLS and CDR2 YYNGEE. DNA for the CDR3: TGTGCCAGCAGCGTCGGGGGGACCCTGTCCAACTATGGCTACACCTTC. The encoded protein is CASSVGGTLSNYGYTF.

The chain employs TRBV18 and TRBJ1-5; D remains ambiguous. Trimming cost V 3 bases and J 6 bases, with 18 bases left between them. The length of the CDR3 is 16 residues. CDR1 KGHSH and CDR2 LQKENI come from the germline V gene. The CDR3 region is CASSPTGPGFAQPQHF. CDR3 bases: TGTGCCAGCTCACCCACGGGTCCGGGGTTCGCTCAGCCCCAGCATTTT.

In its sample, this clonotype was seen a few times. This chain connects TRBV11-3 to TRBJ2-1; 7 positions match TRBD2. Germline CDR1 is SGHNT and CDR2 is YENEEA. With V trimmed by 2 bases and J by 1 base, 5 bases remained unmatched. This CDR3 is built from 16 residues. This CDR3 reads CASSLSSGGSYNEQFF. The CDR3 DNA reads TGTGCCAGCAGCTTATCTTCGGGGGGTTCCTACAATGAGCAGTTCTTC.

In its sample, this clonotype ranks as medium-sized (0.01 to 0.1%). This sequence joins TRBV12-3 or TRBV12-4 and TRBJ1-1; D call uncertain. This CDR3 spans 13 amino acids. Trimming removed 6 bases from V and 0 bases from J, with 8 bases in between. The CDR3: CASRKKMNTEAFF. In nucleotides, the CDR3 is TGTGCCAGCAGGAAAAAAATGAACACTGAAGCTTTCTTT.

The V gene is TRBV20-1, the J gene TRBJ2-3; tentatively, D is TRBD1 (5 bases). The length of the CDR3 is 14 residues. Trimming stripped 6 bases from V and 6 bases from J, with 19 bases between. Germline CDR1 and CDR2: DFQATT and SNEGSKA (reference sequence). Here the CDR3 reads CSAWGPWVRDTQYF. The CDR3 nucleotides read TGCAGTGCCTGGGGCCCGTGGGTCCGGGATACGCAGTATTTT.

The genes are TRBV20-1 and TRBJ2-3; possible D gene TRBD1, 5 bases. V lost 6 bases to trimming and J lost 11 bases, with 18 bases between them. The germline CDR1 and CDR2 sequences are DFQATT and SNEGSKA (reference sequence). The CDR3 length is 12 residues. The CDR3 loop reads CSAPTQGYGQYF. CDR3 DNA: TGCAGTGCGCCGACGCAGGGATATGGGCAGTATTTT.

In its sample, this clonotype was seen a few times. The rearrangement links TRBV20-1 to TRBJ2-7; the match to TRBD1 covers 7 bases. CDR1 and CDR2 from the germline V gene are DFQATT and SNEGSKA (reference sequence). The CDR3 is made up of 15 amino acids. V shed 3 bases, J shed 4 bases, and the junction held 12 bases outside the gene matches. The CDR3 is CSASPGTASVYEQYF. As DNA, the CDR3 is TGCAGTGCTAGCCCCGGGACAGCGAGTGTTTACGAGCAGTACTTC.

J is TRBJ1-2 and V is TRBV5-5; 7 bases are a match to TRBD1. This CDR3 spans 15 amino acids. Germline V gene sequence: CDR1 SGHKS, CDR2 YYEKEE (reference sequence). V lost 0 bases, J lost 2 bases, and 4 bases stayed unmatched. Here the CDR3 DNA reads TGTGCCAGCAGCTTGGGCGCAGGGGGAAACTATGGCTACACCTTC. Translation: CASSLGAGGNYGYTF. Combining the CDR3 with reference TRBV5-5 and TRBJ1-2 gives the whole variable domain DAGVTQSPTHLIKTRGQQVTLRCSPISGHKSVSWYQQVLGQGPQFIFQYYEKEERGRGNFPDRFSARQFPNYSSELNVNALLLGDSALYLCASSLGAGGNYGYTFGSGTRLTVV.

The genes are TRBV19 and TRBJ1-1; D ambiguous. Germline V gene data show CDR1 as LNHDA and CDR2 as SQIVND (reference sequence). Trimming cost V 3 bases and J 6 bases, with 14 bases left between them. The CDR3 extends over 14 amino acids. The CDR3 loop is CASSIVGGLPEAFF. CDR3 coding DNA: TGTGCCAGTAGTATTGTTGGTGGTTTACCTGAAGCTTTCTTT.

The V call is TRBV4-1, the J call TRBJ1-2, with a tentative D call TRBD1 (6 bases). The CDR3 sequence is 13 residues long. Germline V gene lookup returns CDR1 MGHRA and CDR2 YSYEKL. Trimming stripped 9 bases from V and 6 bases from J, with 17 bases between. The DNA of the CDR3 is TGCGCCAGTTCACAGGGTATTTCGGATGGCTACACCTTC. Its translation: CASSQGISDGYTF.

The chain recombines TRBV6-2 or TRBV6-3 with TRBJ1-5, with a weak D call TRBD1 (5 bases). Germline V CDR1 and CDR2: MNHEY, SVGEGT. The CDR3 is 16 amino acids. Trimming removed 2 bases at V and 7 bases at J, with 18 bases between. The CDR3 DNA reads as TGTGCCAGCAGTTACCTGGGGCCCCTCGCGGGCCAGCCCCAGCATTTT. Residues: CASSYLGPLAGQPQHF.

J is TRBJ1-1 and V is TRBV4-3; 11 bases align to TRBD1. Germline V gene lookup returns CDR1 LGHNA and CDR2 YSLEER. The ends lost 3 bases at V and 6 bases at J; junction bases unmatched: 6. This CDR3 spans 15 amino acids. In nucleotides, the CDR3 is TGCGCCAGCAGCCACCGTGGACAGGGGGCCTCTGAAGCTTTCTTT. It specifies CASSHRGQGASEAFF.

The chain uses TRBV9 and TRBJ2-3; 7 bases agree with TRBD2. The junction had 9 bases not matched to a gene; V was cut back by 3 bases and J by 5 bases. Germline assignment: CDR1 SGDLS and CDR2 YYNGEE. This CDR3 region has 15 residues. This chain's CDR3 is CASSAGRGVGDTQYF. The DNA of the CDR3 is TGTGCCAGCAGCGCCGGCCGGGGGGTTGGAGATACGCAGTATTTT. Drawing the rest from reference TRBV9 and TRBJ2-3, the complete variable domain is DSGVTQTPKHLITATGQRVTLRCSPRSGDLSVYWYQQSLDQGLQFLIQYYNGEERAKGNILERFSAQQFPDLHSELNLSSLELGDSALYFCASSAGRGVGDTQYFGPGTRLTVL.

This clonotype has a handful of counts. The CDR3 coding sequence is TGTGCCAGCAGGCGATCGGCTACGCAGTATTTT. Residues: CASRRSATQYF. This sequence joins TRBV5-6 and TRBJ2-3; D is uncertain. The CDR3 contains 11 residues. Germline V gives CDR1 SGHDT, CDR2 YYEEEE. Trimming removed 5 bases at V and 8 bases at J, with 9 bases between.

This clonotype was found a few times. The J gene is TRBJ2-1, the V gene TRBV4-1; 7 bases align to TRBD2. V trimming: 4 bases; J trimming: 3 bases; junction bases outside the gene matches: 9. The germline V gene encodes CDR1 MGHRA and CDR2 YSYEKL. CDR3 size: 16 residues. In DNA form, the CDR3 reads TGCGCCAGCAGCCTAGGACTAGACACTTTCTACAATGAGCAGTTCTTC. Residues: CASSLGLDTFYNEQFF.

V usage is TRBV6-5 and J usage is TRBJ1-2; D remains unclear. The CDR3 has 15 amino acids. Per germline, CDR1 MNHEY and CDR2 SVGAGI. The V end was cut by 5 bases, the J end by 0 bases, with 13 bases between. In DNA form, the CDR3 reads TGTGCCAGCAGTGAGTGGTCCCAGACTAACTATGGCTACACCTTC. Protein product: CASSEWSQTNYGYTF.

The chain joins TRBV4-1 to TRBJ2-2; possibly TRBD1 for D (7 bases). Germline lookup yields CDR1 MGHRA and CDR2 YSYEKL. This CDR3 is built from 16 residues. Deletions cut 2 bases from V and 5 bases from J, with 15 bases between. The CDR3 DNA follows: TGCGCCAGCAGCCAACAGTCAGGGGGGACGACCGGGGAGCTGTTTTTT. This codes for CASSQQSGGTTGELFF.

This clonotype was seen only a few times. V is TRBV20-1 and J is TRBJ2-3; possible D gene TRBD2, 6 bases. There are 14 residues in the CDR3. Trimming left V 1 base short and J 4 bases short, with 12 bases between. The germline gives CDR1 DFQATT, CDR2 SNEGSKA (reference sequence). The CDR3 nucleotides read TGCAGTGCTAGAGGACTAGGTGGGGCAGATACGCAGTATTTT. Translation gives CSARGLGGADTQYF.

This clonotype showed up just a few times. The chain has TRBV7-8 and TRBJ2-7; D may correspond to TRBD1 or TRBD2 (5 bases each). In germline, CDR1 is SGHVS, CDR2 FQNEAQ. Trimming removed 4 bases from V and 6 bases from J, with 19 bases in between. This CDR3 region has 15 residues. The CDR3 sequence is CASSSHRTPGREQYF. CDR3 in DNA: TGTGCCAGCAGCTCACACCGAACCCCGGGGCGCGAGCAGTACTTC.

This clonotype was seen repeatedly, ten times or more. The chain employs TRBV25-1 and TRBJ1-1; 7 nucleotides line up with TRBD1. The junction had 5 bases not matched to a gene; V was cut back by 5 bases and J by 5 bases. The CDR3 runs 13 residues. CDR1 and CDR2 (germline): MGHDK, SYGVNS. In nucleotides, the CDR3 is TGTGCCAGCAGTAAGGGACAGAGGACTGAAGCTTTCTTT. Encoded protein: CASSKGQRTEAFF. Looking up the rest from reference TRBV25-1 and TRBJ1-1 gives the full variable domain: EADIYQTPRYLVIGTGKKITLECSQTMGHDKMYWYQQDPGMELHLIHYSYGVNSTEKGDLSSESTVSRIRTEHFPLTLESARPSHTSQYLCASSKGQRTEAFFGQGTRLTVV.

The chain joins TRBV5-6 to TRBJ2-3, with D hard to call. Germline V lookup: CDR1 SGHDT, CDR2 YYEEEE. The germline V and J ends were trimmed by 6 bases and 1 base, with 12 bases remaining between them. The CDR3 sequence is 14 residues long. The CDR3 spells CASTQTTRTDTQYF. The CDR3 bases are TGTGCCAGCACCCAGACCACCCGCACAGATACGCAGTATTTT. Together with reference TRBV5-6 and TRBJ2-3, the CDR3 gives the full variable domain: DAGVTQSPTHLIKTRGQQVTLRCSPKSGHDTVSWYQQALGQGPQFIFQYYEEEERQRGNFPDRFSGHQFPNYSSELNVNALLLGDSALYLCASTQTTRTDTQYFGPGTRLTVL.